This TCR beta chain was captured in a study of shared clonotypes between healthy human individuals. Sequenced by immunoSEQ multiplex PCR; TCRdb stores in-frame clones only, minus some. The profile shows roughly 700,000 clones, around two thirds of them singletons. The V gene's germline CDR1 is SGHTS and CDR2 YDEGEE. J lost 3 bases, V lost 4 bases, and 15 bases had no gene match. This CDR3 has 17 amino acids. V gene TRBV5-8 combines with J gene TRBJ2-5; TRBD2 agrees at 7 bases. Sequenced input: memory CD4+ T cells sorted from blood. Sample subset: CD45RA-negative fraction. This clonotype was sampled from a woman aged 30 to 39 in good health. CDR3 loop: CASSQGSGTRGEETQYF. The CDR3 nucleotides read TGTGCCAGCAGCCAAGGTTCCGGGACTCGGGGGGAAGAGACCCAGTACTTC.